This entry is about one TCR beta chain. The antigen is unknown. TCRdb's table, derived via immunoSEQ multiplex PCR, lists solely in-frame clones and lacks some. This sample has about 190,000 clones, with 94% found just once. The germline CDR1 and CDR2 sequences are GTSNPN and SVGIG (reference sequence). Trimming shortened V by 3 bases and J by 0 bases, and 15 bases separated the two germline ends. CDR3 length: 17 residues. These data originate in a study of T cell responses to AZD1222 COVID-19 vaccine. Study results and caveats: A mostly white British donor set with more females was recruited, and clonal diversity was possibly underestimated. Baseline antibody screening turned up just five to seven seropositive AZD1222 recipients.

This chain joins TRBV30 and TRBJ2-6; the D is unclear. Here the sequenced sample was peripheral blood, taken on day 0 of AZD1222 vaccination. This receptor was obtained from an adult in good health. The CDR3 nucleotides are TGTGCCTGGAGGCCGTGGGCCACCCTCTCTGGGGCCAACGTCCTGACTTTC. Protein: CAWRPWATLSGANVLTF.